This is a list of T cell receptor beta chains from one sample in a study of blood T cell repertoires in COVID-19. TCRdb keeps only in-frame clones here, not all; method: immunoSEQ multiplex PCR. The sample yields approximately 49,000 clones, roughly 80% seen once. Sequencing was performed on peripheral blood. Receptor source: a human donor with acute or convalescent COVID-19. The donor label of this sample is uncertain. CDR3s leave out the opening cysteine and the closing phenylalanine or tryptophan.

v_call cdr3_aa
TRBV9 ASSPLGGNGPQH
TRBV30 AWSTGAGVYNEQF
TRBV23-1 ASSRLLGLLAGGPFPTDTQY
TRBV11-2 ASSLEGLAAGTDTQY
TRBV10-2 ASSERDRNGYT
TRBV28 ASSLKGVSYEQY
TRBV30 AWSGTSGSEQF
TRBV2 ASSNQGITEAF
TRBV28 ASSTNRNLLNEKLF
TRBV30 AWARAFQETQY
TRBV18 ASSPLGTTYEQY